This entry lists 5 T cell receptor beta chains sequenced from one sample in a study of blood T cell repertoires in COVID-19. This table comes from immunoSEQ multiplex PCR, and its TCRdb copy is limited to in-frame clones, with some not included. The sample shows over 90,000 clones, approximately 91% of them seen only once. The sequencing sample was made of peripheral blood. These receptors came from a man younger than 35 with acute or convalescent COVID-19.

This clone was seen just once. The chain is built from TRBV14 and TRBJ2-7; possible D gene TRBD2, 5 bases. The CDR3 runs 16 residues. Trimming removed 0 bases from V and 4 bases from J, with 16 bases in between. CDR1 and CDR2 (germline): SGHDN, FVKESK. The DNA for the CDR3 is TGTGCCAGCAGCCAAGATCTCGGGGTCTTTGGATACGAGCAGTACTTC. Translation: CASSQDLGVFGYEQYF.

The sample holds a few counts of this clone. The sample holds other DNA sequences that translate to the same CDR3. The chain combines TRBV7-7 with TRBJ2-2; 7 nucleotides match TRBD1. Losses at the gene ends were 1 base for V and 5 bases for J; bases not matched to a gene: 4. This CDR3 has 15 residues. Germline V CDR1 and CDR2: SSHAT, FNYEAQ (reference sequence). The CDR3 nucleotides read TGTGCCAGCAGCTTAGACAGGGGCGGGACCGGGGAGCTGTTTTTT. Translated, it gives CASSLDRGGTGELFF.

V is TRBV2 and J is TRBJ2-7, with TRBD2 matching over 12 bases. After removal of 5 bases from V and 0 bases from J, the junction contained 5 bases not matched to a gene. CDR1 is SNHLY, CDR2 FYNNEI, per germline. There are 16 residues in the CDR3. The CDR3 DNA reads TGTGCCAGCAGTTTACTAGCGGGGGGACCCTCCTACGAGCAGTACTTC. It encodes CASSLLAGGPSYEQYF.

The gene calls are TRBV19 and TRBJ2-7, with 8 bases that match TRBD2. The ends lost 6 bases at V and 6 bases at J; junction bases unmatched: 10. The germline gives CDR1 LNHDA, CDR2 SQIVND (reference sequence). The CDR3 spans 14 residues. The CDR3 is CASRPGGGNLEQYF. The CDR3 DNA sequence: TGTGCCAGTAGGCCCGGGGGGGGTAACCTCGAGCAGTACTTC.

The V gene is TRBV18, the J gene TRBJ1-2; 7 bases are shared with TRBD1. After removal of 5 bases from V and 3 bases from J, the junction contained 9 bases not matched to a gene. Germline CDR1 and CDR2: KGHSH and LQKENI. The CDR3 loop spans 15 amino acids. This CDR3 reads CASSDGQVPDYGYTF. The CDR3 region has the DNA TGTGCCAGCTCAGACGGACAGGTTCCTGACTATGGCTACACCTTC.